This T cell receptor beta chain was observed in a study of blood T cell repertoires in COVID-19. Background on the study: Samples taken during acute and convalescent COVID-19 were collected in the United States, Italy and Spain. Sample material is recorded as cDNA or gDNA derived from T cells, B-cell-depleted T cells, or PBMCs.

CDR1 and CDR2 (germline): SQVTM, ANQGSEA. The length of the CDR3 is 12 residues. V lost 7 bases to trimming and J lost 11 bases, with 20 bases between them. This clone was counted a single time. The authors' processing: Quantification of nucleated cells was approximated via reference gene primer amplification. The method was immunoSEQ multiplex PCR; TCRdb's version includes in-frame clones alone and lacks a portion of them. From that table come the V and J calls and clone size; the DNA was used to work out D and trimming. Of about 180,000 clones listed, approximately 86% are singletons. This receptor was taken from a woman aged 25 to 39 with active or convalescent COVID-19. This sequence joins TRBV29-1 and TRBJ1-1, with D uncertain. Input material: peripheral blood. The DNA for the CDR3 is TGCAGCGCCGACACCAATTCAAGGAACGCTTTCTTT. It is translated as CSADTNSRNAFF.